This record looks at one T cell receptor beta chain sequence and its context. The data were taken from a study of OX40 agonist ivuxolimab in advanced cancers. The V gene's germline CDR1 is MGHRA and CDR2 YSYEKL. CDR3 size: 14 residues. V was clipped by 0 bases and J by 4 bases, with 10 bases between them. Repertoires were generated with immunoSEQ multiplex PCR, while TCRdb's copy carries only in-frame clones and drops some. Of around 94,000 clones listed, about 90% are singletons. V gene TRBV4-1 combines with J gene TRBJ2-7; D is perhaps TRBD2 (6 bases). The material was CD4+ or CD8+ T cells sorted from blood, obtained in a trial of the OX40 agonist ivuxolimab. The clonotype comes from an adult with an advanced solid tumor such as melanoma, head and neck, liver or kidney cancer. The CDR3 region has the DNA TGCGCCAGCAGCCAAGATCGGGGGAGGTACGAGCAGTACTTC. This encodes CASSQDRGRYEQYF.